These T cell receptor beta chains were read from a single sample in a study of blood T cell repertoires in COVID-19. Clones were read by immunoSEQ multiplex PCR, and TCRdb kept only the in-frame ones, dropping some. The sample consists of about 200,000 clones, 70% to 85% of them appearing once. The sequencing sample was made of PBMCs or T cells enriched from blood (not recorded which). The source is a man aged 40-49 years who had recovered from COVID-19. Each CDR3 is given with its conserved first and last residue. D genes are given only for firm matches. Some rows mark clone size as missing; the rest say once, few, many or name a class of expanded clone.

V	D	size	J	CDR3	DNA
TRBV7-9	-	-	TRBJ2-3	CASSSQGFPDTQYF	TGTGCCAGCAGCTCCCAGGGGTTCCCAGATACGCAGTATTTT
TRBV7-2	TRBD2	-	TRBJ2-2	CASSLVRGDGELFF	TGTGCCAGCAGCCTAGTTCGGGGGGACGGGGAGCTGTTTTTT
TRBV5-5	TRBD1	-	TRBJ2-3	CASSGARGQGKTSTDTQYF	TGTGCCAGCAGCGGGGCTAGGGGACAGGGAAAAACTAGCACAGATACGCAGTATTTT
TRBV3-1/TRBV3-2	-	-	TRBJ1-3	CASSPRPGNTIYF	TGTGCCAGCAGCCCGCGTCCAGGAAACACCATATATTTT
TRBV24-1	TRBD2	-	TRBJ2-1	CATSDPGQRGGYNEQFF	TGTGCCACCAGTGACCCGGGGCAGCGGGGAGGCTACAATGAGCAGTTCTTC
TRBV12-3/TRBV12-4	-	-	TRBJ1-5	CASRQGLNQPQHF	TGTGCCAGCCGCCAGGGGCTCAATCAGCCCCAGCATTTT
TRBV28	TRBD1	few	TRBJ1-5	CASRRPGQGRSQPQHF	TGTGCCAGCAGGAGACCGGGACAGGGGAGGAGTCAGCCCCAGCATTTT
TRBV27	-	-	TRBJ1-4	CASSLSKSRATTNEKLFF	TGTGCCAGCAGTTTATCGAAAAGCAGGGCGACGACTAATGAAAAACTGTTTTTT
TRBV28	TRBD1	-	TRBJ1-5	CASSSVGTGGKRQPQHF	TGTGCCAGCAGTTCCGTCGGGACAGGGGGCAAAAGGCAGCCCCAGCATTTT
TRBV11-2	TRBD1	-	TRBJ2-7	CASSLGAGGTKEQYF	TGTGCCAGCAGCTTAGGGGCAGGGGGTACTAAGGAACAGTACTTC
TRBV7-2	TRBD2	-	TRBJ2-1	CASSPAGGGNEQFF	TGTGCCAGCAGCCCGGCGGGAGGGGGCAATGAGCAGTTCTTC
TRBV7-9	-	-	TRBJ2-7	CASSPGTQYEQYF	TGTGCCAGCAGCCCCGGGACTCAATACGAGCAGTACTTC
TRBV5-6	TRBD1	-	TRBJ1-1	CASNRQGLNTEAFF	TGTGCCAGCAACAGACAGGGGTTGAACACTGAAGCTTTCTTT
TRBV28	TRBD2	-	TRBJ2-1	CASRMLAGGSRYNEQFF	TGTGCCAGCAGGATGCTAGCGGGAGGCTCCCGGTACAATGAGCAGTTCTTC
TRBV19	TRBD1	once	TRBJ1-5	CASSTTGDNQPQHF	TGTGCCAGTAGTACTACAGGGGACAATCAGCCCCAGCATTTT
TRBV6-2/TRBV6-3	-	-	TRBJ2-7	CASSYLGQYF	TGTGCCAGCAGTTACCTCGGGCAGTACTTC
TRBV3-1/TRBV3-2	-	few	TRBJ1-4	CASSQAGVGEKLFF	TGTGCCAGCAGCCAAGCGGGGGTGGGTGAAAAACTGTTTTTT
TRBV5-1	TRBD1	-	TRBJ1-2	CASSLGGQGLSGYTF	TGCGCCAGCAGCTTGGGTGGACAGGGTCTGAGTGGCTACACCTTC
TRBV10-2	-	-	TRBJ2-7	CASSARISSYEQYF	TGCGCCAGCAGTGCCAGAATAAGCTCCTACGAGCAGTACTTC
TRBV6-1	-	-	TRBJ2-2	CASSENSRTGELFF	TGTGCCAGCAGTGAAAACAGTCGAACCGGGGAGCTGTTTTTT
TRBV9	TRBD1	-	TRBJ2-5	CASSVAATGGVETQYF	TGTGCCAGCAGCGTAGCGGCGACAGGGGGAGTAGAGACCCAGTACTTC
TRBV28	-	few	TRBJ1-1	CASSWGHLLEAFF	TGTGCCAGCAGTTGGGGGCACCTACTTGAAGCTTTCTTT
TRBV10-1	TRBD1	-	TRBJ1-4	CASAKGQGDEKLFF	TGCGCCAGCGCTAAGGGACAGGGTGATGAAAAACTGTTTTTT
TRBV4-3	-	-	TRBJ2-5	CASSQRDQETQYF	TGCGCCAGCAGCCAGCGCGACCAAGAGACCCAGTACTTC
TRBV19	TRBD1	-	TRBJ2-1	CASSTTGGLYNEQFF	TGTGCCAGTAGTACTACAGGGGGCCTCTATAATGAGCAGTTCTTC
TRBV5-5	TRBD1	-	TRBJ2-3	CASSLGGQLYTDTQYF	TGTGCCAGCAGCTTGGGGGGACAGCTTTACACAGATACGCAGTATTTT
TRBV18	-	few	TRBJ2-2	CASSPRISAGGSAGELFF	TGTGCCAGCTCCCCCCGGATTTCAGCAGGGGGGAGCGCCGGGGAGCTGTTTTTT
TRBV5-4	TRBD2	-	TRBJ2-3	CASSWLAAWDTQYF	TGTGCCAGCAGCTGGCTAGCGGCCTGGGATACGCAGTATTTT
TRBV30	-	-	TRBJ1-2	CATNQGMDGYTF	TGTGCCACCAACCAGGGAATGGATGGCTACACCTTC
TRBV6-1	TRBD1	-	TRBJ2-7	CASSEGGTAYEQYF	TGTGCCAGCAGTGAAGGGGGGACAGCATACGAGCAGTACTTC
TRBV3-1/TRBV3-2	-	once	TRBJ1-1	CASSQAGGGTEAFF	TGTGCCAGCAGCCAAGCGGGGGGGGGCACTGAAGCTTTCTTT
TRBV6-5	-	-	TRBJ1-6	CASSFATSSYNSPLHF	TGTGCCAGCAGTTTCGCCACGAGCTCCTATAATTCACCCCTCCACTTT
TRBV7-2	TRBD1	-	TRBJ1-1	CASSSYRGEAFF	TGTGCCAGCAGTTCGTACAGGGGTGAAGCTTTCTTT
TRBV24-1	-	-	TRBJ2-7	CATADGTYEQYF	TGTGCCACCGCGGACGGGACCTACGAGCAGTACTTC
TRBV25-1	TRBD1	few	TRBJ1-1	CASSDPRSVTGGEAFF	TGTGCCAGCAGTGACCCCCGCTCGGTGACAGGGGGAGAAGCTTTCTTT
TRBV7-9	-	-	TRBJ2-7	CASSLFLGGTGEQYF	TGTGCCAGCAGCTTGTTTTTAGGGGGAACGGGCGAGCAGTACTTC
TRBV5-1	-	-	TRBJ1-4	CASRLGMDRTLEKLFF	TGCGCCAGCAGACTTGGTATGGACAGAACCCTTGAAAAACTGTTTTTT
TRBV7-9	-	-	TRBJ1-4	CASSFAGRVGEKLFF	TGTGCCAGCAGCTTCGCCGGCAGGGTCGGTGAAAAACTGTTTTTT
TRBV15	-	-	TRBJ1-4	CATSRVVGATNEKLFF	TGTGCCACCAGCAGAGTTGTAGGGGCAACTAATGAAAAACTGTTTTTT
TRBV7-8	-	-	TRBJ2-5	CASTPWGLRTQYF	TGTGCCAGCACCCCCTGGGGCCTACGGACCCAGTACTTC
TRBV7-3	TRBD1	-	TRBJ1-1	CASSSQTGETTEAFF	TGTGCCAGCAGCTCCCAGACAGGGGAGACTACTGAAGCTTTCTTT
TRBV27	TRBD2	-	TRBJ2-1	CASSGLAGGPIHEQFF	TGTGCCAGCAGTGGCCTGGCGGGAGGGCCGATCCATGAGCAGTTCTTC
TRBV4-2	-	few	TRBJ1-1	CASSQDSGTEAFF	TGTGCCAGCAGCCAAGATAGCGGGACTGAAGCTTTCTTT
TRBV2	-	few	TRBJ2-1	CASSEGWTNSYNEQFF	TGTGCCAGCAGTGAAGGGTGGACTAACTCCTACAATGAGCAGTTCTTC